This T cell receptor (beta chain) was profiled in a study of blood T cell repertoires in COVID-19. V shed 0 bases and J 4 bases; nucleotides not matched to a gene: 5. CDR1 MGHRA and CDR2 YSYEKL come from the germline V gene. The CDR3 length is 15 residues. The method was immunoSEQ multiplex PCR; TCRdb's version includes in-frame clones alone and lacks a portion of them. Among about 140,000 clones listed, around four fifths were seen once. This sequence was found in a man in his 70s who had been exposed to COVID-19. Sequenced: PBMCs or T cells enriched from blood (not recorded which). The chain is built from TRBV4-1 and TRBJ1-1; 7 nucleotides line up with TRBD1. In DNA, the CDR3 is TGCGCCAGCAGCCAAGACCACAGGGGTGGCACTGAAGCTTTCTTT. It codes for CASSQDHRGGTEAFF.